These 2 T cell receptor beta chains share one sample of origin, sequenced in a study of T-cell reconstitution after alpha-beta-depleted transplantation in children. Unique molecular identifiers were used to barcode this TCRbeta library. TCRdb re-called the PCR reads with MiXCR, one entry per CDR3 protein. The sample gives around 490,000 distinct CDR3 sequences, about an eighth of which show up once; around 15% is in the top ten. The sample was PBMCs, mostly from graft donor cells, taken 180 days after TCRalphabeta/CD19-depleted stem cell transplant. These receptors came from a female patient aged 2-15 years who had a stem cell transplant for aplastic anemia, so the T cells may come from the graft donor.

The V gene is TRBV10-3, the J gene TRBJ2-7; 12 bases line up with TRBD2. This CDR3 has 15 amino acids. The germline V gene encodes CDR1 ENHRY and CDR2 SYGVKD. J was trimmed by 2 bases and V by 6 bases; bases with no gene match: 5. The CDR3 reads CAISPGLAGTYEQYV. CDR3 DNA: TGTGCCATCAGCCCTGGACTAGCGGGGACCTACGAGCAGTACGTC.

This clonotype was observed many times. The J gene is TRBJ2-1, the V gene TRBV18, with D possibly matching TRBD2 (5 bases). Germline CDR1 and CDR2: KGHSH and LQKENI. The CDR3 is 15 residues long. Trimming took 0 bases from V and 4 from J, leaving 10 bases between them. The CDR3 is CASSPPVLVYNEQFF. The CDR3 DNA sequence: TGTGCCAGCTCACCACCGGTACTAGTGTACAATGAGCAGTTCTTC.